The clone carrying this T cell receptor beta chain was found a few times. Its antigen is currently unknown. This sample was included in a study of blood T cells in healthy people across ages. Points from the study as a whole: Fewer expanded clones and more diversity marked long-lived versus aged donors.

Combining a sample-barcoded 5' primer with a J-beta primer mix, a second PCR ran for roughly 7 to 12 cycles. Via MiXCR, TCRdb re-called the 5' RACE reads, giving one row per CDR3 protein. There are roughly 800,000 distinct CDR3 sequences in the sample; 20% to 30% occur only once, and about 2.9% lies in the top ten. This sample was also put to use in a study of T cells of mothers and their children. This second study says: Persisting microchimeric T cell clones went undetected.

The specimen sequenced was blood. This TCR came from a boy aged 5-17 years in good health.

The CDR3 nucleotides read TGTGCCAGCAGTAGGACAGACCCTATAGCAGATACGCAGTATTTT. Encoded protein: CASSRTDPIADTQYF. The rearrangement joins TRBV2 to TRBJ2-3, with a possible D match to TRBD1 (6 bases). V was shortened by 5 bases and J by 4 bases, with 16 bases between the two germline ends. This CDR3 has 15 residues. CDR1 SNHLY and CDR2 FYNNEI come from the germline V gene.